One sample yielded the 12 T cell receptor beta chains listed below, sequenced in a study of blood T cell repertoires in COVID-19. TCRdb's copy holds only in-frame clones and misses some; the assay was immunoSEQ multiplex PCR. The table lists 250,000 or so clones, approximately 84% of them singletons. Material: PBMCs or T cells enriched from blood (not recorded which). These receptors originate from a woman in her forties or fifties who had been exposed to COVID-19.

The gene calls are TRBV27 and TRBJ2-1; 8 nucleotides agree with TRBD2. Looked up from germline, CDR1 is MNHEY and CDR2 is SMNVEV (reference sequence). V lost 10 bases to trimming and J lost 1 base; unmatched junction nucleotides: 6. This CDR3 comprises 14 residues. CDR3 residues: CATHGGESYNEQFF. The CDR3 region has the DNA TGTGCCACCCACGGGGGGGAATCCTACAATGAGCAGTTCTTC.

A word on this clone: The same CDR3 arises from other DNA sequences in this sample as well. V is TRBV30 and J is TRBJ2-7; D is unclear. The CDR3 is made up of 12 amino acids. Germline V lookup: CDR1 GTSNPN, CDR2 SVGIG (reference sequence). The germline V and J ends were trimmed by 0 bases and 3 bases, with 6 bases remaining between them. For the CDR3, the DNA is TGTGCCTGGAGTGTAAGGAGCTACGAGCAGTACTTC. Translation: CAWSVRSYEQYF.

As to this clone: A much larger clone lies one base from this, so it may be a read error. V gene TRBV27 combines with J gene TRBJ2-7, with D possibly matching TRBD2 (7 bases). This CDR3 has 13 amino acids. V was cut by 7 bases and J by 5 bases, with 15 bases left in between. Germline V gives CDR1 MNHEY, CDR2 SMNVEV (reference sequence). As DNA, the CDR3 is TGTGCCAGCACAGGGGAGGGGCACAACGAGCAGTACTTC. Amino acid sequence: CASTGEGHNEQYF.

The chain uses TRBV15 and TRBJ1-2; D is unresolved. CDR1 and CDR2 (germline): LNHNV, YYDKDF (reference sequence). V was shortened by 5 bases and J by 2 bases, with 9 bases between the two germline ends. The CDR3 contains 13 residues. In nucleotides, the CDR3 is TGTGCCACCAGCCAACTCCAAAACTATGGCTACACCTTC. Its protein product is CATSQLQNYGYTF.

This sequence joins TRBV4-3 and TRBJ1-2, with 7 bases aligning to TRBD1. Germline V gives CDR1 LGHNA, CDR2 YSLEER. V gave up 0 bases and J gave up 8 bases; unmatched junction bases: 6. There are 14 residues in the CDR3. The CDR3 nucleotides are TGCGCCAGCAGCCAAGAGACAGGGAGGACGGGCTACACCTTC. Amino acid sequence: CASSQETGRTGYTF.

This clone came up a few times. This same CDR3 is encoded by further DNA sequences in the sample. This rearrangement joins TRBV28 to TRBJ1-1; TRBD1 is a possible D gene (6 bases). The CDR3 runs 14 residues. Trimming removed 5 bases from V and 4 bases from J, with 14 bases in between. Germline V gives CDR1 MDHEN, CDR2 SYDVKM. CDR3 nucleotides: TGTGCCAGCAGTAGGGGGGGGCTCGGCACTGAAGCTTTCTTT. Translating gives CASSRGGLGTEAFF.

This chain joins TRBV10-1 and TRBJ1-1; 7 bases fit TRBD1. V gave up 5 bases and J gave up 3 bases; unmatched junction bases: 6. The CDR3 extends over 14 amino acids. Germline V gene lookup returns CDR1 WNHNN and CDR2 SYGVQD (reference sequence). The chain's CDR3 is CASSTHRGDTEAFF. As DNA, the CDR3 is TGCGCCAGCAGTACTCACAGGGGTGACACTGAAGCTTTCTTT.

The chain employs TRBV7-8 and TRBJ1-6; D is perhaps TRBD1 (5 bases). Germline V gives CDR1 SGHVS, CDR2 FQNEAQ. The CDR3 has 15 residues. V lost 1 base and J 7 bases, leaving 11 bases between the germline ends. As DNA, the CDR3 is TGTGCCAGCAGCTTAGAGGCAGGGCAGAATTCACCCCTCCACTTT. It specifies CASSLEAGQNSPLHF.

This clone was detected many times. The CDR3 bases are TGTGCCAGCAGCCCCCCCGACAGCTATGGCTACACCTTC. It is translated as CASSPPDSYGYTF. The rearrangement joins TRBV5-4 to TRBJ1-2, with D possibly being TRBD1 (5 bases). V shed 4 bases and J shed 4 bases, with 11 bases lying between them. The germline V gene encodes CDR1 SGHNT and CDR2 YYREEE (reference sequence). The CDR3 is 13 residues long. Combining the CDR3 with reference TRBV5-4 and TRBJ1-2 gives the whole variable domain ETGVTQSPTHLIKTRGQQVTLRCSSQSGHNTVSWYQQALGQGPQFIFQYYREEENGRGNFPPRFSGLQFPNYSSELNVNALELDDSALYLCASSPPDSYGYTFGSGTRLTVV.

This chain joins TRBV30 and TRBJ2-1, with D perhaps TRBD2 (5 bases). Germline loops: CDR1 GTSNPN, CDR2 SVGIG (reference sequence). Deletions cut 3 bases from V and 2 bases from J, with 17 bases between. The CDR3 is made up of 16 amino acids. The CDR3 region is CAWRVPSGLTYNEQFF. The DNA of the CDR3 is TGTGCCTGGAGGGTCCCCAGCGGACTTACCTACAATGAGCAGTTCTTC.

This chain joins TRBV24-1 and TRBJ1-4; the D gene is possibly TRBD1 (5 bases). CDR1 is KGHDR, CDR2 SFDVKD, per germline. The CDR3 extends over 13 amino acids. V lost 9 bases to trimming and J lost 10 bases, with 17 bases between them. The CDR3: CATWGGTPAKLFF. The CDR3 nucleotides read TGTGCCACCTGGGGGGGGACCCCGGCAAAACTGTTTTTT.

The rearrangement joins TRBV18 to TRBJ1-2, with 7 positions matching TRBD1. The CDR3 spans 14 residues. The V gene's germline CDR1 is KGHSH and CDR2 LQKENI. V was clipped by 4 bases and J by 3 bases; unmatched bases: 5. The CDR3 sequence: CASSLQGIDYGYTF. The CDR3 nucleotides are TGTGCCAGCTCACTACAGGGGATTGACTATGGCTACACCTTC.